This TCR beta chain originates from a study of blood T cell repertoires in COVID-19. Enrolled through a virtual design, the participants were between roughly 18 and 95 years of age and came from fewer than 30 US areas. Two consecutive negative NP/OP PCR tests, clearance, or resolved symptoms defined Cohort 3 recovery. The CDR3 consists of 15 residues. Looked up from germline, CDR1 is KGHDR and CDR2 is SFDVKD. Trimming took 0 bases from V and 3 from J, leaving 10 bases between them. Original processing notes: How many nucleated cells were present was estimated from reference gene primer amplification. The repertoire was sequenced with immunoSEQ multiplex PCR; TCRdb's copy has only in-frame clones and lacks some. The V and J calls and the clone size are those of that table, but D and trimming were determined from the DNA. The repertoire holds fewer than 350,000 clones, with roughly 86% as singletons.

The rearrangement links TRBV24-1 to TRBJ2-5, with a possible D match to TRBD1 (6 bases). The receptor was isolated from a woman aged 30 to 39 who had recovered from COVID-19. Sequenced input: PBMCs or T cells enriched from blood (not recorded which). CDR3 residues: CATSDLQPGEETQYF. CDR3 nucleotide sequence: TGTGCCACCAGTGATTTGCAACCAGGGGAAGAGACCCAGTACTTC.